The clone carrying this TCR beta chain came up many times. Trimming took 5 bases from V and 3 from J; bases not matched to a gene: 10. From germline, CDR1 is DFQATT and CDR2 SNEGSKA (reference sequence). This CDR3 has 15 residues. This entry comes from a study of neurological immune-mediated disorders. Time point meaning: longitudinal time-point 2. TCRdb processed the 5' RACE reads anew with MiXCR; each CDR3 protein has one entry. The table lists some 49,000 distinct CDR3 sequences, around 13% of them singletons. This TCR was recovered from a male donor with HTLV-1-associated myelopathy (HAM/TSP). The sequenced sample consisted of PBMCs. V is TRBV20-1 and J is TRBJ1-5; 7 nucleotides line up with TRBD1. The CDR3 sequence: CSALGQIRFNQPQHF. In DNA form, the CDR3 reads TGCAGTGCTCTGGGACAGATTCGCTTCAATCAGCCCCAGCATTTT.